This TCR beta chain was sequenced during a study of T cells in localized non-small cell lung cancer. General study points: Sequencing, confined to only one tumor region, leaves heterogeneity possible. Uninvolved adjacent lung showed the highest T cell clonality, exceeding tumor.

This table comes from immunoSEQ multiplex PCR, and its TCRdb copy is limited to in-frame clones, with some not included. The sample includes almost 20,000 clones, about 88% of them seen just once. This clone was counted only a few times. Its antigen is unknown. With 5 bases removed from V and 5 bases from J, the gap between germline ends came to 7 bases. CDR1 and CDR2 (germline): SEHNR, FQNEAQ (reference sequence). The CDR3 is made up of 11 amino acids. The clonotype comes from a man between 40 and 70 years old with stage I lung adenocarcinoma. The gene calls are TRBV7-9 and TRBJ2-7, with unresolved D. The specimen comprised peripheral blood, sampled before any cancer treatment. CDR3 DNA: TGTGCCAGCAGCCTCCGGGACGAGCAGTACTTC. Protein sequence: CASSLRDEQYF.